This entry lists 2 T cell receptor beta chains sequenced from one sample in a study of glioma-infiltrating T cells after dendritic cell vaccination (dated by TCRdb to about 2016). Receptor libraries were prepared by the immunoSEQ multiplex PCR assay. In TCRdb, the immuneACCESS table is reduced to in-frame sequences with V and J assigned. These tables do not hold every clone; where another copy was compared, an unresolved V gene accounts for under half, and the others remain unexplained. For this sample the table gives tens of thousands of clones, of which around 84% were detected only once. The ten top clones hold 15% to 19% of the sample. The starting material was blood, obtained before dendritic cell vaccination. The receptors here all came from a human donor with glioblastoma.

The chain recombines TRBV7-7 with TRBJ2-3; TRBD2 matches at 7 bases. Germline trimming cut 5 bases from V and 4 bases from J; bases unmatched to any gene: 12. This CDR3 has 16 amino acids. CDR1 and CDR2 from the germline V gene are SSHAT and FNYEAQ (reference sequence). DNA for the CDR3: TGTGCCAGCAGCCCAGCGCGGGGGAAGGGCGCAGATACGCAGTATTTT. Amino acids: CASSPARGKGADTQYF.

This clone came up once. DNA for the CDR3: TGTGCCAGCAGCTTAAGGACAGGGGGCACAGATACGCAGTATTTT. It is translated as CASSLRTGGTDTQYF. The chain recombines TRBV13 with TRBJ2-3, with 9 positions matching TRBD1. CDR3 length: 15 amino acids. V lost 2 bases and J lost 1; bases outside the gene matches: 1. CDR1 and CDR2 (germline): PRHDT, FYEKMQ (reference sequence).